A single T cell receptor beta chain is shown here with its context. These data belong to a study of control samples from healthy donors and cancer patients. The CDR3 contains 15 residues. V gave up 3 bases and J gave up 0 bases, with 9 bases separating them. From germline, CDR1 is LGHDT and CDR2 YNNKEL (reference sequence). The table came from immunoSEQ multiplex PCR; TCRdb's copy has only in-frame clones and leaves some out. Among some 120,000 clones listed, more than 70% were seen once. The sample was blood. The chain carries TRBV3-1 (or the pseudogene TRBV3-2) and TRBJ2-1; D not resolved. The source of this sequence is a man between 60 and 70 years old in good health. CDR3 nucleotide sequence: TGTGCCAGCAGCCAGTGGCAGAGCTCCTACAATGAGCAGTTCTTC. Protein sequence: CASSQWQSSYNEQFF.